This T cell receptor beta chain was recorded in a study of shared clonotypes between healthy human individuals. The ends were cut back, 0 bases at V and 0 bases at J, with 7 bases in the middle. The germline V gene encodes CDR1 SGHRS and CDR2 YFSETQ. The CDR3 totals 15 residues. Profiling relied on immunoSEQ multiplex PCR, and the TCRdb table lists in-frame clones only, not all of them. The sample consists of 2 million to 3 million clones, over 85% of them appearing once. Of note for this clone: Other DNA sequences within the sample encode an identical CDR3.

This receptor was obtained from a man younger than 30 in good health. Some clones in this sample may be carry-over from other donors' samples. The chain combines TRBV5-1 with TRBJ1-3, with D unresolved. The sample comprised naive CD4+ T cells from PBMCs. The subset is: CD45RA+ positively selected. The CDR3 DNA reads TGCGCCAGCAGCTTGGAGGGCAACTCTGGAAACACCATATATTTT. This gives the protein CASSLEGNSGNTIYF.